This TCR beta chain was found in a study of regulatory T cells in long-lasting Graves disease. Study information: To qualify as persistent, Graves' disease required over 5 years of antithyroid drugs with positive TSH receptor antibodies.

Points from the study as a whole: Persistent Graves' patients showed a TCR diversity that was lower than that of newly diagnosed ones.

Construction of the TCR beta libraries employed iRepertoire HTBI primers in conjunction with Arm-PCR of CDR3 regions. TCRdb ran MiXCR on the multiplex PCR reads and lists one entry per CDR3 protein. The profile shows about 430,000 distinct CDR3 sequences, over 20% of them singletons. The CDR3 contains 13 residues. V lost 5 bases, J lost 6 bases, and 10 bases lay in between. Germline assignment: CDR1 SGHTA and CDR2 FQGNSA. This clonotype was recorded at least ten times. The antigen remains undetermined. Documented time point: persistent/refractory GD, antithyroid drugs over 5 years with positive TRAb. The TCR library was made from RNA that had been extracted from PBMCs in TRIzol.

The sequencing here drew on peripheral blood mononuclear cells (PBMCs), taken when the disease was refractory, from a patient treated with antithyroid drugs. The origin of this receptor is a female donor with Graves disease. The chain combines TRBV7-2 with TRBJ2-2; possibly TRBD2 for D (5 bases). In nucleotides, the CDR3 is TGTGCCAGCAGCGCGGACTGGGCCGGGGAGCTGTTTTTT. Encoded protein: CASSADWAGELFF.